This entry concerns a single T cell receptor (beta chain). This record belongs to a study of blood T cell repertoires in COVID-19. Background on the study: Samples came from the United States, Italy and Spain, spanning acute and convalescent COVID-19. Sample material is recorded as cDNA or gDNA derived from T cells, B-cell-depleted T cells, or PBMCs.

Per germline, CDR1 SGHRS and CDR2 YFSETQ. V was cut by 3 bases and J by 5 bases, with 20 bases left in between. The CDR3 covers 16 residues. Original data processing: Estimation of nucleated cell counts relied on the amplification of reference gene primers. Sequencing was performed with immunoSEQ multiplex PCR; in TCRdb, only in-frame clones are kept and a portion is missing. Clonal size and the V and J genes are those of that table, whereas D and trimming came from the DNA. The sample consists of about 180,000 clones, around 85% of them appearing once. The chain links TRBV5-1 to TRBJ2-5, with D tentatively TRBD2 (6 bases). The sequence derives from an elderly woman with acute or convalescent COVID-19. The sample taken for sequencing was peripheral blood. Here the CDR3 reads CASSWGGGEMLETQYF. The CDR3 nucleotides read TGCGCCAGCAGCTGGGGCGGAGGGGAGATGCTTGAGACCCAGTACTTC.